This passage covers 9 T cell receptor beta chains from one sample sequenced in a study of cytomegalovirus exposure and HLA in healthy donors. A multiplex PCR was run with 60 Vbeta primers and 13 Jbeta primers. Measured with immunoSEQ multiplex PCR; TCRdb has only the in-frame clones, and not every one. The table has some 120,000 clones, roughly two thirds seen once; the top ten hold about 1.6%. Material for sequencing was PBMCs. All receptors come from a man aged 25-45 years in good health and CMV-seropositive.

This clone was detected only once. The V and J genes are TRBV2 and TRBJ2-3, with D possibly matching TRBD1 (6 bases). Trimming left V 4 bases short and J 3 bases short, with 11 bases between. Germline V lookup: CDR1 SNHLY, CDR2 FYNNEI. The CDR3 contains 14 residues. The CDR3: CASSVQRGTDTQYF. The CDR3 coding sequence is TGTGCCAGCAGTGTCCAGAGGGGGACAGATACGCAGTATTTT.

Worth noting for this clone: At one end, the junction sequence differs from germline, possibly due to a read error. The chain has TRBV7-9 and TRBJ2-2; 8 positions match TRBD2. Germline loops: CDR1 SEHNR, CDR2 FQNEAQ (reference sequence). The CDR3 has 14 residues. The CDR3 loop reads CSSSLRGGTGELFF. The CDR3 DNA reads as TGTTCCAGCAGCCTCCGGGGGGGGACCGGGGAGCTGTTTTTT.

This clone has a handful of counts. The chain recombines TRBV6-1 with TRBJ2-5; 10 bases are a match to TRBD2. The ends lost 2 bases at V and 2 bases at J; junction bases unmatched: 2. The CDR3 has 15 residues. CDR1 and CDR2 (germline): MNHNS, SASEGT. This chain's CDR3 is CASSELAGDQETQYF. In nucleotides, the CDR3 is TGTGCCAGCAGTGAACTAGCGGGAGATCAAGAGACCCAGTACTTC.

This clone has more than one count but fewer than ten. The rearrangement links TRBV18 to TRBJ2-1; D might be TRBD1 (5 bases). The germline gives CDR1 KGHSH, CDR2 LQKENI. CDR3 length equals 15 residues. V was shortened by 3 bases and J by 4 bases, with 13 bases between the two germline ends. The CDR3 sequence: CASSPSRAEYNEQFF. CDR3 coding DNA: TGTGCCAGCTCACCTTCCAGGGCCGAATACAATGAGCAGTTCTTC.

This clone was seen a few times. V and J are TRBV7-3 and TRBJ2-1; D might be TRBD1 (6 bases). CDR1 is SGHTA and CDR2 is FQGTGA in the germline V gene. V shed 5 bases and J shed 7 bases, with 18 bases lying between them. The CDR3 runs to 15 residues. The DNA for the CDR3 is TGTGCCAGCAGCCCCATGGGGGCGCAAAAAAATGAGCAGTTCTTC. This gives the protein CASSPMGAQKNEQFF.

The J gene is TRBJ2-5, the V gene TRBV5-1; 7 bases fit TRBD1. This CDR3 has 14 residues. V shed 7 bases, J shed 2 bases, and the junction held 8 bases outside the gene matches. Germline V gene data show CDR1 as SGHRS and CDR2 as YFSETQ. The CDR3 DNA is TGCGCCAGCTACAATTGGGACAGTCAAGAGACCCAGTACTTC. It yields the protein CASYNWDSQETQYF.

The chain carries TRBV5-1 and TRBJ2-7; TRBD1 is a possible D gene (6 bases). CDR3 length equals 14 residues. Germline CDR1 SGHRS, CDR2 YFSETQ. The V gene lost 2 bases and the J gene lost 0 bases, with 9 bases spanning the gap. The CDR3 coding sequence is TGCGCCAGCAGCTTTACAGGGAGCTCCTACGAGCAGTACTTC. It translates to CASSFTGSSYEQYF.

Turning to this clone: The same CDR3 arises from other DNA sequences in this sample as well. V usage is TRBV7-3 and J usage is TRBJ2-3; the D gene is possibly TRBD1 (6 bases). The CDR3 length is 14 residues. Trimming left V 3 bases short and J 3 bases short, with 10 bases between. The V gene's germline CDR1 is SGHTA and CDR2 FQGTGA. The CDR3 DNA sequence: TGTGCCAGCAGCTTCTTAAGGGGGACAGATACGCAGTATTTT. Translated: CASSFLRGTDTQYF.

In this sample, this clone turned up a few times. The chain couples TRBV11-2 to TRBJ2-1, with 12 bases matching TRBD2. There are 15 residues in the CDR3. The V gene's germline CDR1 is SGHAT and CDR2 FQNNGV. V dropped 3 bases and J dropped 8; count of bases not matched to a gene: 5. CDR3 in amino acids: CASSFTSGRWDEQFF. CDR3 in DNA: TGTGCCAGCAGCTTCACTAGCGGGAGGTGGGATGAGCAGTTCTTC. The full variable domain, completed using reference TRBV11-2 and TRBJ2-1, is EAGVAQSPRYKIIEKRQSVAFWCNPISGHATLYWYQQILGQGPKLLIQFQNNGVVDDSQLPKDRFSAERLKGVDSTLKIQPAKLEDSAVYLCASSFTSGRWDEQFFGPGTRLTVL.